These 29 T cell receptor beta chains came from one sample sequenced in a study of blood T cell repertoires in COVID-19. Using immunoSEQ multiplex PCR, the repertoire was profiled, and TCRdb retains in-frame clones only, with some absent. Counted here are 45,000 to 50,000 clones, about 90% occurring once; the ten biggest clones make up roughly 9.2%. Sequencing was done on a sample of peripheral blood. The receptors originated from a human donor in a cohort sampled during active COVID-19.

The chain carries TRBV19 and TRBJ1-4; tentative D call: TRBD1 (5 bases). The V gene's germline CDR1 is LNHDA and CDR2 SQIVND (reference sequence). Trimming shortened V by 3 bases and J by 5 bases, and 16 bases separated the two germline ends. The CDR3 consists of 16 residues. This CDR3 reads CASSIGTGGSNEKLFF. The CDR3 bases are TGTGCCAGTAGTATCGGTACCGGGGGATCGAATGAAAAACTGTTTTTT.

The V and J genes are TRBV4-3 and TRBJ1-5; D ambiguous. The V gene lost 0 bases and the J gene lost 3 bases, with 9 bases spanning the gap. The CDR3 spans 15 residues. CDR1 LGHNA and CDR2 YSLEER come from the germline V gene. CDR3 sequence: CASSQDRSINQPQHF. The CDR3 DNA sequence: TGCGCCAGCAGCCAAGATCGGAGTATCAATCAGCCCCAGCATTTT.

The rearrangement joins TRBV6-5 to TRBJ1-6; 7 bases align to TRBD1. After removal of 6 bases from V and 1 base from J, the junction contained 3 bases not matched to a gene. Per germline, CDR1 MNHEY and CDR2 SVGAGI. CDR3 length equals 15 residues. The CDR3 coding sequence is TGTGCCAGCAGAACAGGGGAGTCCTATAATTCACCCCTCCACTTT. Translation: CASRTGESYNSPLHF.

This clone was picked up one time. V is TRBV6-5 and J is TRBJ2-3; D call uncertain. The V gene's germline CDR1 is MNHEY and CDR2 SVGAGI. CDR3 length: 16 amino acids. Deletions cut 3 bases from V and 6 bases from J, with 19 bases between. In DNA form, the CDR3 reads TGTGCCAGCAGTTATAGTGGGCTCATCCAGAAGGATACGCAGTATTTT. Translating gives CASSYSGLIQKDTQYF.

This chain uses TRBV19 with TRBJ1-1; the D gene is possibly TRBD1 (5 bases). The V gene's germline CDR1 is LNHDA and CDR2 SQIVND (reference sequence). The V gene lost 0 bases and the J gene lost 5 bases, with 16 bases spanning the gap. The CDR3 consists of 16 residues. The chain's CDR3 is CASSIDSRRGRTEAFF. CDR3 sequence (DNA): TGTGCCAGTAGTATAGATTCGCGGAGGGGACGAACTGAAGCTTTCTTT.

V and J are TRBV24-1 and TRBJ1-5; 7 bases align to TRBD1. The germline CDR1 and CDR2 sequences are KGHDR and SFDVKD. V was clipped by 6 bases and J by 0 bases; unmatched bases: 4. This CDR3 region has 15 residues. This CDR3 is CATSPRDSSNQPQHF. Written as DNA, the CDR3 is TGTGCCACCAGTCCCCGGGACAGTAGCAATCAGCCCCAGCATTTT.

The chain carries TRBV24-1 and TRBJ2-2; TRBD2 matches at 15 bases. J gave up 6 bases and V 4 bases, and 8 bases lay outside the gene matches. The CDR3 covers 18 residues. From germline, CDR1 is KGHDR and CDR2 SFDVKD. In DNA, the CDR3 is TGTGCCACCAGTGACCAATCCGGACTAGCGGGGGGGCCCGGGGAGCTGTTTTTT. It is translated as CATSDQSGLAGGPGELFF.

This chain uses TRBV27 with TRBJ1-2; 7 nucleotides match TRBD1. Trimming took 5 bases from V and 4 from J; bases not matched to a gene: 7. Germline V gene data show CDR1 as MNHEY and CDR2 as SMNVEV (reference sequence). The CDR3 runs to 14 residues. As DNA, the CDR3 is TGTGCCAGCAGTCCCCAACGGGACAGCTATGGCTACACCTTC. Protein sequence: CASSPQRDSYGYTF.

The V and J genes are TRBV12-3 or TRBV12-4 and TRBJ1-4; the D is unclear. This CDR3 has 12 amino acids. Between the trimmed V and J ends, which lost 3 bases and 10 bases, there was a span of 9 bases. CDR3 DNA: TGTGCCAGCAGTTTCGGGGAGGGAAAACTGTTTTTT. It is translated as CASSFGEGKLFF.

This clone was seen more than once but under ten times. The rearrangement links TRBV6-5 to TRBJ1-6; no firm D call. The CDR3 length is 16 residues. Trimming cost V 0 bases and J 0 bases, with 6 bases left between them. CDR1 is MNHEY, CDR2 SVGAGI, per germline. CDR3 in DNA: TGTGCCAGCAGTTACTCGGGGAGCTCCTATAATTCACCCCTCCACTTT. Amino acid sequence: CASSYSGSSYNSPLHF.

This chain joins TRBV9 and TRBJ2-7, with D hard to call. The CDR3 runs to 14 residues. Germline V CDR1 and CDR2: SGDLS, YYNGEE. With 0 bases removed from V and 2 bases from J, the gap between germline ends came to 9 bases. CDR3 bases: TGTGCCAGCAGCGTAGCTCAGGATACCTACGAGCAGTACTTC. This encodes CASSVAQDTYEQYF.

The rearrangement uses TRBV7-2 and TRBJ1-3; a possible D gene is TRBD1 (6 bases). V lost 4 bases and J lost 4, with 11 bases in between. Germline-derived CDR1 and CDR2 are SGHTA and FQGNSA. The CDR3 is made up of 14 amino acids. The CDR3 here is CASSSTGPGNTIYF. The CDR3 DNA is TGTGCCAGCAGCTCGACAGGCCCCGGAAACACCATATATTTT.

J is TRBJ2-1 and V is TRBV18, with D possibly matching TRBD2 (6 bases). The CDR3 is 14 residues long. Germline V gene data show CDR1 as KGHSH and CDR2 as LQKENI. The V end was cut by 2 bases, the J end by 8 bases, with 13 bases between. CDR3 nucleotide sequence: TGTGCCAGCTCACCATCCCGGGGGAGATATGAGCAGTTCTTC. Protein: CASSPSRGRYEQFF.

The chain combines TRBV19 with TRBJ2-5, with TRBD2 matching 12 bases. Germline V gene lookup returns CDR1 LNHDA and CDR2 SQIVND (reference sequence). J gave up 5 bases and V 3 bases, and 4 bases lay outside the gene matches. This CDR3 is built from 15 residues. In nucleotides, the CDR3 is TGTGCCAGTAGTATCGGGACTAGCGGGTTGGAGACCCAGTACTTC. Protein sequence: CASSIGTSGLETQYF.

The chain has TRBV7-3 and TRBJ2-1; tentative D call: TRBD1 (5 bases). The CDR3 contains 15 residues. V lost 1 base to trimming and J lost 6 bases, with 13 bases between them. CDR1 is SGHTA and CDR2 is FQGTGA in the germline V gene. The CDR3 coding sequence is TGTGCCAGCAGCTTAAAGGGGTCTAGGAGCAATGAGCAGTTCTTC. Its protein product is CASSLKGSRSNEQFF.

The J gene is TRBJ1-2, the V gene TRBV27, with 9 positions matching TRBD1. CDR1 is MNHEY and CDR2 is SMNVEV in the germline V gene (reference sequence). The CDR3 totals 13 residues. V dropped 6 bases and J dropped 4; count of bases not matched to a gene: 3. The CDR3 reads CASSLTGGYGYTF. DNA of the CDR3: TGTGCCAGCAGCCTGACAGGGGGCTATGGCTACACCTTC.

This chain uses TRBV4-1 with TRBJ1-2; tentative D call: TRBD1 (6 bases). V dropped 8 bases and J dropped 13 bases, with 26 bases sitting between them. The germline gives CDR1 MGHRA, CDR2 YSYEKL. This CDR3 has 14 amino acids. Here the CDR3 DNA reads TGCGCCAGCTCCCCCTATAGGACAGAAAGCTCATCCACCTTC. As protein: CASSPYRTESSSTF.

The chain recombines TRBV11-2 with TRBJ2-7; the D gene is possibly TRBD2 (6 bases). This CDR3 is built from 12 residues. Looked up from germline, CDR1 is SGHAT and CDR2 is FQNNGV. V lost 3 bases and J lost 7, with 10 bases in between. The CDR3 loop reads CASSLTAGEQYF. The DNA for the CDR3 is TGTGCCAGCAGCTTGACGGCGGGGGAGCAGTACTTC. The full variable domain, rest sourced from reference TRBV11-2 and TRBJ2-7, is EAGVAQSPRYKIIEKRQSVAFWCNPISGHATLYWYQQILGQGPKLLIQFQNNGVVDDSQLPKDRFSAERLKGVDSTLKIQPAKLEDSAVYLCASSLTAGEQYFGPGTRLTVT.

DNA of the CDR3: TGTGCCAGCAGTGAGGGCAGCCGATCCTACAATGAGCAGTTCTTC. Translated: CASSEGSRSYNEQFF. This rearrangement joins TRBV6-1 to TRBJ2-1; D ambiguous. CDR3 size: 15 residues. Per the germline V gene, CDR1 is MNHNS and CDR2 is SASEGT. Between the trimmed V and J ends, which lost 3 bases and 1 base, there was a span of 10 bases.

This chain uses TRBV5-6 with TRBJ2-7; TRBD1 is a possible D gene (5 bases). The germline V gene has CDR1 SGHDT and CDR2 YYEEEE. CDR3 length: 14 amino acids. Deletions cut 0 bases from V and 0 bases from J, with 7 bases between. The CDR3 loop is CASSLGQGSYEQYF. As DNA, the CDR3 is TGTGCCAGCAGCTTGGGCCAGGGCTCCTACGAGCAGTACTTC.

This clone appeared a few times. This chain uses TRBV5-6 with TRBJ1-2; perhaps TRBD1 as D (6 bases). V was clipped by 2 bases and J by 7 bases, with 21 bases between them. The CDR3 length is 16 residues. The germline CDR1 and CDR2 sequences are SGHDT and YYEEEE. The CDR3 is CASSFSGTLSVGGYTF. The CDR3 nucleotides read TGTGCCAGCAGCTTCTCCGGGACACTGTCCGTGGGTGGCTACACCTTC.

This chain uses TRBV5-6 with TRBJ2-4, with a weak D call TRBD1 (6 bases). Germline V CDR1 and CDR2: SGHDT, YYEEEE. CDR3 length: 16 residues. V was cut by 0 bases and J by 3 bases, with 13 bases left in between. This CDR3 is CASSLEQGGVKNIQYF. CDR3 nucleotide sequence: TGTGCCAGCAGCTTGGAACAGGGTGGGGTCAAAAACATTCAGTACTTC. Together with reference TRBV5-6 and TRBJ2-4, the CDR3 gives the full variable domain: DAGVTQSPTHLIKTRGQQVTLRCSPKSGHDTVSWYQQALGQGPQFIFQYYEEEERQRGNFPDRFSGHQFPNYSSELNVNALLLGDSALYLCASSLEQGGVKNIQYFGAGTRLSVL.

This chain's CDR3 is CASSVVPAGGQETQYF. CDR3 nucleotides: TGTGCCAGCAGCGTAGTCCCAGCGGGGGGGCAAGAGACCCAGTACTTC. The V gene is TRBV9, the J gene TRBJ2-5, with 10 bases aligning to TRBD2. Germline lookup yields CDR1 SGDLS and CDR2 YYNGEE. V shed 0 bases and J 2 bases; nucleotides not matched to a gene: 4. This CDR3 contains 16 residues.

The chain uses TRBV5-1 and TRBJ2-3; D remains ambiguous. Per germline, CDR1 SGHRS and CDR2 YFSETQ. Between the trimmed V and J ends, which lost 4 bases and 6 bases, there was a span of 9 bases. The CDR3 contains 12 residues. Written as DNA, the CDR3 is TGCGCCAGCAGCGCCCGCGCGGATACGCAGTATTTT. It yields the protein CASSARADTQYF.

The CDR3: CASSRGLSGGSTDTQYF. The CDR3 DNA reads as TGTGCCAGCAGCCGAGGGCTAAGCGGGGGTAGCACAGATACGCAGTATTTT. The genes are TRBV6-2 or TRBV6-3 and TRBJ2-3; 8 positions agree with TRBD2. Germline CDR1 and CDR2: MNHEY and SVGEGT. V trimming: 6 bases; J trimming: 0 bases; junction bases outside the gene matches: 11. CDR3 length: 17 amino acids.

The sample holds a few counts of this clone. The chain joins TRBV5-4 to TRBJ2-2; D gene uncertain. The germline V gene has CDR1 SGHNT and CDR2 YYREEE (reference sequence). V gave up 5 bases and J gave up 2 bases, with 4 bases separating them. The CDR3 contains 12 residues. CDR3 protein: CASRANTGELFF. CDR3 DNA: TGTGCCAGCAGGGCTAACACCGGGGAGCTGTTTTTT.

Note on this clone: At one of its ends the junction is not consistent with the germline gene, which may arise from a read error. The V and J genes are TRBV7-7 and TRBJ2-1, with 10 bases lining up with TRBD1. The germline V gene encodes CDR1 SSHAT and CDR2 FNYEAQ (reference sequence). The CDR3 loop spans 18 amino acids. DNA for the CDR3: TGTGCTAGCAGCTTAGCGTTGACAGGGGGCGCGCCCTACAATGAGCAGTTCTTC. Amino acid sequence: CASSLALTGGAPYNEQFF.

The table lists this clone with a count of one. V and J are TRBV25-1 and TRBJ2-5; possibly TRBD1 for D (5 bases). V was cut by 2 bases and J by 5 bases, with 15 bases left in between. Germline lookup yields CDR1 MGHDK and CDR2 SYGVNS. There are 15 residues in the CDR3. CDR3 DNA: TGTGCCAGCAGTGAACAGGGTGGTGGGGCGGAGACCCAGTACTTC. As protein: CASSEQGGGAETQYF.

The chain recombines TRBV7-6 with TRBJ2-5; D not certain. The CDR3 length is 16 residues. V was cut by 1 base and J by 2 bases, with 14 bases left in between. Germline CDR1 SGHVS, CDR2 FNYEAQ. The CDR3 reads CASSLEALELQETQYF. The DNA for the CDR3 is TGTGCCAGCAGCTTAGAGGCCCTAGAATTACAAGAGACCCAGTACTTC.